The 9 T cell receptor beta chains below were found in one sample sequenced in a study of shared clonotypes between healthy human individuals. Only in-frame clones appear in the TCRdb table, and some are missing; sequencing was by immunoSEQ multiplex PCR. The table has 2 million to 3 million clones, approximately 93% seen once; the top ten hold 0.35% to 0.45%. Sequenced material: naive CD4+ T cells from PBMCs. Regarding subset: CD45RA+ positively selected. These receptors all stem from a man between 18 and 29 years old in good health. Some clones in this sample may be carry-over from other donors' samples.

The chain joins TRBV11-2 to TRBJ2-2; D remains ambiguous. CDR3 length: 14 residues. Germline assignment: CDR1 SGHAT and CDR2 FQNNGV. Deletions cut 4 bases from V and 6 bases from J, with 12 bases between. The CDR3 reads CASSYTTSPGELFF. CDR3 DNA: TGTGCCAGCAGCTACACGACGAGTCCCGGGGAGCTGTTTTTT.

V gene TRBV4-1 combines with J gene TRBJ1-3; possibly TRBD1 for D (5 bases). Per germline, CDR1 MGHRA and CDR2 YSYEKL. CDR3 length: 15 residues. With 3 bases removed from V and 4 bases from J, the gap between germline ends came to 13 bases. The CDR3 DNA sequence: TGCGCCAGCAGCCAGCCGACAGTTTTCGGAAACACCATATATTTT. It codes for CASSQPTVFGNTIYF.

This clone was seen only once. The identical CDR3 is also encoded by other nucleotide sequences in the sample. The CDR3 region is CASSYGTGDQPQHF. CDR3 nucleotide sequence: TGTGCCAGCAGTTACGGTACTGGGGACCAGCCCCAGCATTTT. V and J are TRBV6-6 and TRBJ1-5; the D gene is possibly TRBD1 (5 bases). CDR3 length: 14 residues. V was shortened by 2 bases and J by 7 bases, with 12 bases between the two germline ends. The germline V gene has CDR1 MNHNY and CDR2 SVGAGI (reference sequence).

The chain recombines TRBV7-9 with TRBJ1-2; no clear D. The CDR3 contains 13 residues. V was shortened by 6 bases and J by 4 bases, with 12 bases between the two germline ends. Looked up from germline, CDR1 is SEHNR and CDR2 is FQNEAQ (reference sequence). CDR3 sequence (DNA): TGTGCCAGCAGATCCCCTCCCGGCTATGGCTACACCTTC. It yields the protein CASRSPPGYGYTF.

The chain carries TRBV7-8 and TRBJ2-7; TRBD1 matches at 8 bases. CDR3 length: 14 amino acids. The germline V gene has CDR1 SGHVS and CDR2 FQNEAQ. V was clipped by 4 bases and J by 5 bases; unmatched bases: 7. The CDR3 coding sequence is TGTGCCAGCAGCTCACGACAGGGGACGGACGAGCAGTACTTC. Protein: CASSSRQGTDEQYF.

The count of this clone is one. The chain uses TRBV28 and TRBJ2-3; 10 nucleotides line up with TRBD2. J gave up 5 bases and V 6 bases, and 5 bases lay outside the gene matches. This CDR3 contains 14 residues. From germline, CDR1 is MDHEN and CDR2 SYDVKM. CDR3 DNA: TGTGCCAGCAGCCAAAGACTAGCGGGAGATACGCAGTATTTT. Translated, it gives CASSQRLAGDTQYF.

This clone was seen more than once but under ten times. Other DNA sequences from this sample encode an identical CDR3 as well. The rearrangement links TRBV29-1 to TRBJ1-5; the D gene is possibly TRBD1 (5 bases). Per germline, CDR1 SQVTM and CDR2 ANQGSEA. V lost 4 bases and J lost 1, with 8 bases in between. CDR3 length equals 13 residues. The CDR3 sequence: CSVARGSNQPQHF. The CDR3 bases are TGCAGCGTTGCCCGGGGGAGCAATCAGCCCCAGCATTTT.

DNA for the CDR3: TGTGCCAGCAGCATAGGACAGGGACTATCCTACGAGCAGTACTTC. Protein product: CASSIGQGLSYEQYF. The chain recombines TRBV11-2 with TRBJ2-7, with D maybe TRBD1 (8 bases). The V gene lost 5 bases and the J gene lost 1 base, with 15 bases spanning the gap. The CDR3 runs to 15 residues. Germline V gene data show CDR1 as SGHAT and CDR2 as FQNNGV.

The chain carries TRBV11-2 and TRBJ1-2; 8 bases line up with TRBD1. The CDR3 loop spans 19 amino acids. V shed 5 bases and J 2 bases; nucleotides not matched to a gene: 19. Germline V gives CDR1 SGHAT, CDR2 FQNNGV. The chain's CDR3 is CASSPYFVRTGWENYGYTF. The CDR3 coding sequence is TGTGCCAGCAGCCCCTACTTCGTGAGGACAGGGTGGGAGAACTATGGCTACACCTTC.